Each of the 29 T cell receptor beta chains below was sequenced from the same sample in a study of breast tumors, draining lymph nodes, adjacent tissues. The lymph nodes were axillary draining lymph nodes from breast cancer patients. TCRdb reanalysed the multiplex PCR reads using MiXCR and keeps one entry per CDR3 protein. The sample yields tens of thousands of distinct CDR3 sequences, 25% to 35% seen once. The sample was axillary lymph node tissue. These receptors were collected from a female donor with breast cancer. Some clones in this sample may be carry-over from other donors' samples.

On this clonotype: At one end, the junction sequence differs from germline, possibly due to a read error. CDR3 DNA: TGCGCCAGCAGCTCTATAACCGGGGAGCTGGTTTTC. Its protein product is CASSSITGELVF. This chain links TRBV5-1 with TRBJ2-2; tentative D call: TRBD2 (5 bases). Looked up from germline, CDR1 is SGHRS and CDR2 is YFSETQ. The CDR3 totals 12 residues.

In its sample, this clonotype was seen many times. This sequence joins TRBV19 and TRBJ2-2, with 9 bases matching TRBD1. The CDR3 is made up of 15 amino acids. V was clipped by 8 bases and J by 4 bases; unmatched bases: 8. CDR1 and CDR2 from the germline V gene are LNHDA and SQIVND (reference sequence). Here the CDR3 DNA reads TGTGCCAGTGCGCCGAGGACAGGGGCCACCGGGGAGCTGTTTTTT. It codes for CASAPRTGATGELFF.

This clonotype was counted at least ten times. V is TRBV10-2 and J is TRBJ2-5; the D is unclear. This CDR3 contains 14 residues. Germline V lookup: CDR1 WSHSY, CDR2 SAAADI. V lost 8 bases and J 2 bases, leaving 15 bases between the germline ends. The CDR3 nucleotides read TGCGCCAGCCGACCGGACCGAACGCAAGAGACCCAGTACTTC. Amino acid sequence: CASRPDRTQETQYF.

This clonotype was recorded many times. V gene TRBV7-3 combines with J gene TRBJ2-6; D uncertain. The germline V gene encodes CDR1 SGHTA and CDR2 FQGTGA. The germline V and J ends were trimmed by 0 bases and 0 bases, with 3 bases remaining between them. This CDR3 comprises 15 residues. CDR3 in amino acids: CASSLTLSGANVLTF. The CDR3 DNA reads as TGTGCCAGCAGCTTAACACTCTCTGGGGCCAACGTCCTGACTTTC.

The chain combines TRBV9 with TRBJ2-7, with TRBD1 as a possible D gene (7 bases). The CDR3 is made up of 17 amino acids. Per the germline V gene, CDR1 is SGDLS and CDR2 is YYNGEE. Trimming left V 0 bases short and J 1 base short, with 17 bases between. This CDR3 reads CASSVGSGGYESYEQYF. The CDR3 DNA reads TGTGCCAGCAGCGTAGGGTCAGGGGGGTATGAATCCTACGAGCAGTACTTC. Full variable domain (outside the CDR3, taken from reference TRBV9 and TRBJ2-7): DSGVTQTPKHLITATGQRVTLRCSPRSGDLSVYWYQQSLDQGLQFLIQYYNGEERAKGNILERFSAQQFPDLHSELNLSSLELGDSALYFCASSVGSGGYESYEQYFGPGTRLTVT.

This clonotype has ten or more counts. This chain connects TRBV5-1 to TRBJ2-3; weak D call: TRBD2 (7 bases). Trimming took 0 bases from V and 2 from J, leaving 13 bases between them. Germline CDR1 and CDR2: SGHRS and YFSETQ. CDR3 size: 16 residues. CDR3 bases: TGCGCCAGCAGCTTGGTGGGGGGGGCCTTCACAGATACGCAGTATTTT. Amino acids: CASSLVGGAFTDTQYF.

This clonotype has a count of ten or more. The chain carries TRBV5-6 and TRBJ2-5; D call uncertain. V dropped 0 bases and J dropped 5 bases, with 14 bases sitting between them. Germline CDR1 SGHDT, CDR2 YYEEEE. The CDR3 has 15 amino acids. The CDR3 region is CASSLASGFQETQYF. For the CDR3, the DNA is TGTGCCAGCAGCTTGGCCTCGGGTTTTCAGGAGACCCAGTACTTC.

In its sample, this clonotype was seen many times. This CDR3 reads CASSLVYGYGYTF. The CDR3 DNA reads TGTGCCAGCAGTTTAGTTTATGGGTATGGCTACACCTTC. The chain has TRBV12-3 or TRBV12-4 and TRBJ1-2; D is ambiguous. This CDR3 contains 13 residues. Between the trimmed V and J ends, which lost 1 base and 5 bases, there was a span of 8 bases.

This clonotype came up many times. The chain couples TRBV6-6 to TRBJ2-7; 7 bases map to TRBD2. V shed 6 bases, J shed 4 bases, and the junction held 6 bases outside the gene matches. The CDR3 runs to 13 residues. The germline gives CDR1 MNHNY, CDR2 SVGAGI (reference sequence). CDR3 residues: CASSRSGAYEQYF. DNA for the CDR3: TGTGCCAGCAGCCGGAGCGGGGCATACGAGCAGTACTTC.

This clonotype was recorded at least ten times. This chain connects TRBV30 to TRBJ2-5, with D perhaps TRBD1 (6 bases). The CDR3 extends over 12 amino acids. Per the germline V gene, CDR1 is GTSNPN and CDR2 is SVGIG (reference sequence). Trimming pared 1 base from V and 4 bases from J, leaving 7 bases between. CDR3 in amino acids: CAWSEGGETQYF. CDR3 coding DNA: TGTGCCTGGAGTGAAGGGGGAGAGACCCAGTACTTC.

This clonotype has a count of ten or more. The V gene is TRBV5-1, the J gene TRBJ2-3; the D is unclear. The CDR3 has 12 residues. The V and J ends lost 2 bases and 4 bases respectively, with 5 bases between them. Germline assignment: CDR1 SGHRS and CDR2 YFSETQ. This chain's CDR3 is CASSLLADTQYF. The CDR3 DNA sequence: TGCGCCAGCAGCTTATTGGCAGATACGCAGTATTTT.

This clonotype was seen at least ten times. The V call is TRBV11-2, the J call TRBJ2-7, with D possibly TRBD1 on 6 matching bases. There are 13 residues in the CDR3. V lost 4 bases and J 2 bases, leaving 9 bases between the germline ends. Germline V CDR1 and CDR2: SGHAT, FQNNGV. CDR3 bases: TGTGCCAGCAGCTATGGGACACCCTACGAGCAGTACTTC. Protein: CASSYGTPYEQYF.

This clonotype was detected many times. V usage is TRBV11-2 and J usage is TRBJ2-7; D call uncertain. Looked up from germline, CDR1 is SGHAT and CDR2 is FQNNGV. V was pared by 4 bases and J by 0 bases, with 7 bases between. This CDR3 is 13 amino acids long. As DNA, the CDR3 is TGTGCCAGCAGCTATCCCAGCTCCTACGAGCAGTACTTC. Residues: CASSYPSSYEQYF. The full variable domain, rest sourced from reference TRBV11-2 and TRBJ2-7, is EAGVAQSPRYKIIEKRQSVAFWCNPISGHATLYWYQQILGQGPKLLIQFQNNGVVDDSQLPKDRFSAERLKGVDSTLKIQPAKLEDSAVYLCASSYPSSYEQYFGPGTRLTVT.

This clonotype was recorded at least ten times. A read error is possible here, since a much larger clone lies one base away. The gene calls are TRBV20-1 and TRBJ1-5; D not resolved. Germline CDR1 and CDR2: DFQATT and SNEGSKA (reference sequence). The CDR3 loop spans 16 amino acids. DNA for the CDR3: TGCAGAGCTAGAGATGATGGTAAAAAGATGCTTCAGCCCCAGCATTTT. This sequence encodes CRARDDGKKMLQPQHF.

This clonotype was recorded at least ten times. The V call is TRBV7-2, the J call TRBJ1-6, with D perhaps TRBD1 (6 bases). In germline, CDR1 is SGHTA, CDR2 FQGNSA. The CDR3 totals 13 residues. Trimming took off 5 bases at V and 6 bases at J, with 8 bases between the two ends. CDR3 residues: CASSRTVNSPLHF. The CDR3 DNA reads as TGTGCCAGCAGCCGGACAGTTAATTCACCCCTCCACTTT.

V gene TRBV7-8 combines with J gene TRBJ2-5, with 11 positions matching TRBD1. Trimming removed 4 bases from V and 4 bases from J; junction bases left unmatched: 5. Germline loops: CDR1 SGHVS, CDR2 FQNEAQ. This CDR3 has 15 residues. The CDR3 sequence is CASSSDRGPGETQYF. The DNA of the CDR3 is TGTGCCAGCAGCTCGGACAGGGGGCCGGGAGAGACCCAGTACTTC.

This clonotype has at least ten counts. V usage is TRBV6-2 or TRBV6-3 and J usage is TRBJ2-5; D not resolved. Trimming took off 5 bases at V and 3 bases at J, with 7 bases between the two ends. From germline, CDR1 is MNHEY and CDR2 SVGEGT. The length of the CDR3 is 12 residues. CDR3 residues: CASSTIEETQYF. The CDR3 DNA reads TGTGCCAGCAGTACCATCGAAGAGACCCAGTACTTC.

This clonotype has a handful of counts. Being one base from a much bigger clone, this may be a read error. The CDR3 protein is CAGSIGGTDPGELFF. The CDR3 DNA reads TGTGCCGGTAGTATAGGGGGGACAGATCCCGGGGAGCTGTTTTTT. The chain couples TRBV19 to TRBJ2-2, with D possibly being TRBD1 (7 bases). CDR1 and CDR2 from the germline V gene are LNHDA and SQIVND (reference sequence). This CDR3 spans 15 amino acids. Looking up the rest from reference TRBV19 and TRBJ2-2 gives the full variable domain: DGGITQSPKYLFRKEGQNVTLSCEQNLNHDAMYWYRQDPGQGLRLIYYSQIVNDFQKGDIAEGYSVSREKKESFPLTVTSAQKNPTAFYLCAGSIGGTDPGELFFGEGSRLTVL.

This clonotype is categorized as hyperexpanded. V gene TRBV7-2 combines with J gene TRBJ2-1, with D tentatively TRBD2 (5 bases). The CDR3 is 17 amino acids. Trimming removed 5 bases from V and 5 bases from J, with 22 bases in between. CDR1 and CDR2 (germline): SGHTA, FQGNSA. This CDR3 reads CASSPLWSSGQDNEQFF. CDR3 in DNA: TGTGCCAGCAGCCCACTCTGGTCCAGCGGCCAAGACAATGAGCAGTTCTTC.

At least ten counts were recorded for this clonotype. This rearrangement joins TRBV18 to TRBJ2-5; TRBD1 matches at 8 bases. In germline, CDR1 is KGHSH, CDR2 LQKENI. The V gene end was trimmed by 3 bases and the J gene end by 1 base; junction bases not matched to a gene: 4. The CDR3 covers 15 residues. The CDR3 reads CASSPGTGRQETQYF. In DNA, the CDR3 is TGTGCCAGCTCACCGGGGACAGGCCGCCAAGAGACCCAGTACTTC.

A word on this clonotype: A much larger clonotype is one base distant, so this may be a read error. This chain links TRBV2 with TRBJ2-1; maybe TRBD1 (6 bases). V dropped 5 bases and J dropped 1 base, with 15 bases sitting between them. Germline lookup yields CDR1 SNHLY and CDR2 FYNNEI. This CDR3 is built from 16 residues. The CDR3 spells CASSPRQTGSYNEQFF. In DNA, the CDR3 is TGTGCCAGCAGTCCTAGACAGACAGGTTCCTACAATGAGCAGTTCTTC.

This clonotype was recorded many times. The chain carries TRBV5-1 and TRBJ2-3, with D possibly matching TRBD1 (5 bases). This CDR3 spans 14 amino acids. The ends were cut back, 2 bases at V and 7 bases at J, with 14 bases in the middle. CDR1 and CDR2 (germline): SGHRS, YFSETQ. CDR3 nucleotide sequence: TGCGCCAGCAGCTTACCAGGGTCGGCTAATACGCAGTATTTT. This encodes CASSLPGSANTQYF.

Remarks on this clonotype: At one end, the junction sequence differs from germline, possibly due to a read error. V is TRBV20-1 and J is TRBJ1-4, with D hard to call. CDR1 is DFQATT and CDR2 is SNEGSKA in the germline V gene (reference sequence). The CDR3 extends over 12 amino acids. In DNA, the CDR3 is TGCAGTGCTAGTGGGTCTAATGAAAAACTGTTCTTT. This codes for CSASGSNEKLFF.

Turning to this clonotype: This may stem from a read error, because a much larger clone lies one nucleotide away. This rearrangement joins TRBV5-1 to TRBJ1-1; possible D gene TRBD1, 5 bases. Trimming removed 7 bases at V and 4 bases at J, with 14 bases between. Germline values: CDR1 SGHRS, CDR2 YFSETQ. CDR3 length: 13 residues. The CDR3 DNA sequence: TGCGCCAGCGGTAGTCGGGACGCCACTGAAGCTTTCTTT. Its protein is CASGSRDATEAFF.

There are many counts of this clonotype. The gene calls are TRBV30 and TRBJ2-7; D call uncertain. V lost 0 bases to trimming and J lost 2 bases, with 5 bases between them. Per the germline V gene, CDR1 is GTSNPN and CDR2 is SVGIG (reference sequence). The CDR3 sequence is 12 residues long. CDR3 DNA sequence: TGTGCCTGGAGTGTAGATACCTACGAGCAGTACTTC. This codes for CAWSVDTYEQYF.

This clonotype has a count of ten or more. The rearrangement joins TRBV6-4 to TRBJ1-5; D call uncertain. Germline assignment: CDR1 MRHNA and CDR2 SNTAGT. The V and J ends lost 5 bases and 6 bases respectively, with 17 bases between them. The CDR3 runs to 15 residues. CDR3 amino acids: CASSLSDPSGQPQHF. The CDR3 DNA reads TGTGCCAGCAGTTTATCGGACCCCTCGGGTCAGCCCCAGCATTTT.

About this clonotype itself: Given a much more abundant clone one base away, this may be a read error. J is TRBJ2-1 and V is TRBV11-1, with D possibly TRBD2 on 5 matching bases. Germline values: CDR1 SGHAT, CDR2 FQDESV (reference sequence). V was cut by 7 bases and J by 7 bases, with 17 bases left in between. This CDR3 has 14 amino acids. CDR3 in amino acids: CASTVLGMANEQFF. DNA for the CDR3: TGTGCCAGCACCGTACTAGGTATGGCGAATGAGCAGTTCTTC.

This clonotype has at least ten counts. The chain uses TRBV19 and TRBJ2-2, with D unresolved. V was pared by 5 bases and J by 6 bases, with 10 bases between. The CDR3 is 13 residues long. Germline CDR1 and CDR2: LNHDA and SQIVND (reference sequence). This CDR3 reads CASSWVVAGELFF. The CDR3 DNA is TGTGCCAGTAGTTGGGTGGTGGCCGGGGAGCTGTTTTTT.

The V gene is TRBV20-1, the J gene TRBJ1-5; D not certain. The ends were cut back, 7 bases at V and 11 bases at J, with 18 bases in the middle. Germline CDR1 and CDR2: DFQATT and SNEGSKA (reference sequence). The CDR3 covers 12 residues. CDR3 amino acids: CSVREGQETQHF. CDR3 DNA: TGCAGTGTCCGGGAGGGCCAAGAGACCCAGCATTTT.